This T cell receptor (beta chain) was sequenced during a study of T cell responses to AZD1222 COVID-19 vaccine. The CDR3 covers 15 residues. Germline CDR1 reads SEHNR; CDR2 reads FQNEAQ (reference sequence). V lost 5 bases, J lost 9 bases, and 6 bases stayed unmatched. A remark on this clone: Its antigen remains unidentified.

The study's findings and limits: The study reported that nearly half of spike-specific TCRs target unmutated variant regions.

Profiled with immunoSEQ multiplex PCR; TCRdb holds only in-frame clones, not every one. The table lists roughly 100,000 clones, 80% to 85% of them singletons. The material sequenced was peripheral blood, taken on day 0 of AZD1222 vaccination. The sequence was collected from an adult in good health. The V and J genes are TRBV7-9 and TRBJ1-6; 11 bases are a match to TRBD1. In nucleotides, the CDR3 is TGTGCCAGCAGCGTTGGACAGGGGGCTATTTCACCCCTCCACTTT. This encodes CASSVGQGAISPLHF.